A single sample gave rise to the 20 T cell receptor beta chains below, sequenced in a study of blood T cell repertoires in COVID-19. Clones were read by immunoSEQ multiplex PCR, and TCRdb kept only the in-frame ones, dropping some. The data show tens of thousands of clones, 60% to 85% seen once. The source material was peripheral blood. These receptors all stem from a man in his forties or fifties with active or convalescent COVID-19.

V and J are TRBV11-2 and TRBJ2-7; D may be TRBD1 (5 bases). Germline loops: CDR1 SGHAT, CDR2 FQNNGV. Trimming took off 7 bases at V and 4 bases at J, with 14 bases between the two ends. The CDR3 has 13 amino acids. The CDR3 DNA sequence: TGTGCCAGCACCATAGTTGGGGCTTACGAGCAGTACTTC. It encodes CASTIVGAYEQYF.

The V call is TRBV2, the J call TRBJ1-1, with 8 positions matching TRBD1. Germline V gene sequence: CDR1 SNHLY, CDR2 FYNNEI. V trimming: 7 bases; J trimming: 2 bases; junction bases outside the gene matches: 9. The CDR3 is 15 residues long. CDR3 nucleotides: TGTGCCAGCAAACCCTGGGGACAGGTTAACACTGAAGCTTTCTTT. This gives the protein CASKPWGQVNTEAFF.

This sequence joins TRBV5-4 and TRBJ1-6; D gene uncertain. The V and J ends lost 0 bases and 0 bases respectively, with 10 bases between them. The germline gives CDR1 SGHNT, CDR2 YYREEE (reference sequence). This CDR3 contains 17 residues. The CDR3 DNA sequence: TGTGCCAGCAGCTTGGGCCGGAGAAGCTCCTATAATTCACCCCTCCACTTT. Protein: CASSLGRRSSYNSPLHF.

The chain recombines TRBV7-2 with TRBJ2-4; 7 bases fit TRBD1. Germline V gene data show CDR1 as SGHTA and CDR2 as FQGNSA. This CDR3 spans 14 amino acids. After removal of 1 base from V and 9 bases from J, the junction contained 6 bases not matched to a gene. CDR3 sequence: CASSLEQGKIIQYF. The CDR3 coding sequence is TGTGCCAGCAGCTTAGAACAGGGGAAGATCATTCAGTACTTC.

This clone was counted a single time. The rearrangement links TRBV5-1 to TRBJ2-2, with 7 bases that match TRBD1. The V and J ends lost 4 bases and 2 bases, in that order; junction bases with no gene match: 5. Germline lookup yields CDR1 SGHRS and CDR2 YFSETQ. This CDR3 is built from 15 residues. CDR3 nucleotides: TGCGCCAGCAGCACCGGGACAGTTAACACCGGGGAGCTGTTTTTT. Encoded protein: CASSTGTVNTGELFF.

The V gene is TRBV18, the J gene TRBJ2-3, with a tentative D call TRBD1 (7 bases). Germline assignment: CDR1 KGHSH and CDR2 LQKENI. The CDR3 sequence is 17 residues long. Deletions cut 7 bases from V and 3 bases from J, with 23 bases between. The CDR3 bases are TGTGCCAGCTTCGGGGGCCCTACTACAGGGGAGACAGATACGCAGTATTTT. Protein: CASFGGPTTGETDTQYF. Looking up the rest from reference TRBV18 and TRBJ2-3 gives the full variable domain: NAGVMQNPRHLVRRRGQEARLRCSPMKGHSHVYWYRQLPEEGLKFMVYLQKENIIDESGMPKERFSAEFPKEGPSILRIQQVVRGDSAAYFCASFGGPTTGETDTQYFGPGTRLTVL.

The chain has TRBV5-4 and TRBJ2-3; no reliable D call. Germline V gene data show CDR1 as SGHNT and CDR2 as YYREEE (reference sequence). This CDR3 is built from 15 residues. V was cut by 7 bases and J by 2 bases, with 17 bases left in between. CDR3 region: CASRVRVTDTDTQYF. CDR3 nucleotides: TGTGCCAGCCGCGTCCGGGTAACGGACACAGATACGCAGTATTTT.

CDR3 sequence: CSVAPAGVPDTQYF. CDR3 DNA sequence: TGCAGCGTTGCCCCAGCGGGAGTCCCAGATACGCAGTATTTT. The V gene is TRBV29-1, the J gene TRBJ2-3; 8 nucleotides match TRBD2. The germline gives CDR1 SQVTM, CDR2 ANQGSEA. V shed 4 bases, J shed 4 bases, and the junction held 7 bases outside the gene matches. This CDR3 contains 14 residues.

V usage is TRBV5-1 and J usage is TRBJ2-3, with D possibly TRBD2 on 6 matching bases. Germline lookup yields CDR1 SGHRS and CDR2 YFSETQ. The CDR3 spans 15 residues. V was trimmed by 2 bases and J by 3 bases, leaving 13 bases between them. In DNA form, the CDR3 reads TGCGCCAGCAGCTTAGGACTACTACAGACAGATACGCAGTATTTT. Translation: CASSLGLLQTDTQYF.

The rearrangement links TRBV19 to TRBJ1-5; D call uncertain. Germline V gene sequence: CDR1 LNHDA, CDR2 SQIVND (reference sequence). The CDR3 has 13 residues. V was shortened by 4 bases and J by 2 bases, with 6 bases between the two germline ends. The CDR3 region is CASSNGGNQPQHF. The CDR3 DNA reads TGTGCCAGTAGTAACGGTGGCAATCAGCCCCAGCATTTT.

The sample holds a few counts of this clone. The CDR3 spells CASSLMANTEAFF. The CDR3 DNA reads as TGTGCCAGCAGCTTGATGGCGAACACTGAAGCTTTCTTT. This sequence joins TRBV5-4 and TRBJ1-1, with D hard to call. The V gene lost 1 base and the J gene lost 1 base, with 5 bases spanning the gap. Germline loops: CDR1 SGHNT, CDR2 YYREEE (reference sequence). The CDR3 totals 13 residues.

The chain combines TRBV6-1 with TRBJ2-1, with 13 bases identical to TRBD2. CDR1 MNHNS and CDR2 SASEGT come from the germline V gene. V was clipped by 4 bases and J by 5 bases; unmatched bases: 8. The CDR3 has 17 amino acids. The CDR3 coding sequence is TGTGCCAGCAGTGCACAACCGGGACTAGCGGGGCACAATGAGCAGTTCTTC. Amino acid sequence: CASSAQPGLAGHNEQFF.

V usage is TRBV30 and J usage is TRBJ1-6, with no clear D. V gave up 4 bases and J gave up 7 bases, with 11 bases separating them. The CDR3 is 13 amino acids. Per the germline V gene, CDR1 is GTSNPN and CDR2 is SVGIG (reference sequence). This CDR3 reads CAWTGVQNSPLHF. CDR3 coding DNA: TGTGCCTGGACAGGCGTTCAAAATTCACCCCTCCACTTT.

By sample share, this clone is medium-sized. The chain carries TRBV27 and TRBJ2-5; D call uncertain. The CDR3 consists of 13 residues. V lost 4 bases, J lost 2 bases, and 8 bases lay in between. Per germline, CDR1 MNHEY and CDR2 SMNVEV (reference sequence). CDR3 in amino acids: CASSSRWQETQYF. CDR3 nucleotide sequence: TGTGCCAGCAGTTCGAGGTGGCAAGAGACCCAGTACTTC.

This clone has more than one count but fewer than ten. The rearrangement uses TRBV7-9 and TRBJ1-1; 8 bases agree with TRBD1. This CDR3 comprises 14 residues. J lost 4 bases, V lost 6 bases, and 7 bases had no gene match. The germline V gene encodes CDR1 SEHNR and CDR2 FQNEAQ (reference sequence). The CDR3 is CASRENTGGTEAFF. In DNA form, the CDR3 reads TGTGCCAGCAGAGAAAACACAGGGGGCACTGAAGCTTTCTTT.

The gene calls are TRBV6-6 and TRBJ2-7, with 14 bases that match TRBD2. The CDR3 consists of 15 residues. Germline V gene data show CDR1 as MNHNY and CDR2 as SVGAGI (reference sequence). The ends lost 6 bases at V and 5 bases at J; junction bases unmatched: 6. CDR3 protein: CASSPGLAGVNEQYF. As DNA, the CDR3 is TGTGCCAGCAGCCCGGGACTAGCGGGAGTCAACGAGCAGTACTTC.

The V gene is TRBV11-2, the J gene TRBJ2-2; 8 bases map to TRBD2. This CDR3 is built from 15 residues. V lost 2 bases and J lost 4; bases outside the gene matches: 3. Germline V gene sequence: CDR1 SGHAT, CDR2 FQNNGV. In DNA form, the CDR3 reads TGTGCCAGCAGCTTACTCGGGGGGGCCACCGGGGAGCTGTTTTTT. This gives the protein CASSLLGGATGELFF.

This clone occurred once. The rearrangement joins TRBV2 to TRBJ1-1, with D unclear. CDR3 length: 15 amino acids. CDR1 is SNHLY and CDR2 is FYNNEI in the germline V gene. The V gene lost 3 bases and the J gene lost 1 base, with 12 bases spanning the gap. CDR3 DNA: TGTGCCAGCAGTGAGATTACAGTCAGGAACACTGAAGCTTTCTTT. It is translated as CASSEITVRNTEAFF.

This clone was seen a handful of times. The chain has TRBV5-1 and TRBJ2-3; no clear D. V was clipped by 4 bases and J by 1 base, with 4 bases between them. CDR3 size: 12 residues. The germline V gene has CDR1 SGHRS and CDR2 YFSETQ. CDR3 nucleotides: TGCGCCAGCAGCGAGGGCACAGATACGCAGTATTTT. Amino acids: CASSEGTDTQYF.

The CDR3 bases are TGTGCCAGCACTGAGGGACAGGGGACCGGAGGCAATCAGCCCCAGCATTTT. Translated, it gives CASTEGQGTGGNQPQHF. The V gene is TRBV2, the J gene TRBJ1-5; 10 bases match TRBD1. The CDR3 loop spans 17 amino acids. Germline CDR1 SNHLY, CDR2 FYNNEI. The ends lost 7 bases at V and 2 bases at J; junction bases unmatched: 11.